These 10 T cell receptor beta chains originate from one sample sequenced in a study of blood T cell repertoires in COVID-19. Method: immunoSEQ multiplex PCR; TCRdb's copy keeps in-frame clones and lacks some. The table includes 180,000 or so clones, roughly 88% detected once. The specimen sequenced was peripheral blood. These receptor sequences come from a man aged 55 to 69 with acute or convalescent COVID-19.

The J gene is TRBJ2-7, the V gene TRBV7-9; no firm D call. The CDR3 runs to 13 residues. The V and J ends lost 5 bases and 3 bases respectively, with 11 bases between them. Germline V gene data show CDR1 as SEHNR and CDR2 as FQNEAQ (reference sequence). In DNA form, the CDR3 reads TGTGCCAGCAGCCAGCGTTTAGGCTACGAGCAGTACTTC. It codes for CASSQRLGYEQYF.

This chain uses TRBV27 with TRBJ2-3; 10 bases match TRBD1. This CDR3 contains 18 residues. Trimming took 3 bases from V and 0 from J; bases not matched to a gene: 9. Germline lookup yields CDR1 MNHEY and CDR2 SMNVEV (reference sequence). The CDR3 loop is CASSFWDRGGRSTDTQYF. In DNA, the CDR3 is TGTGCCAGCAGTTTCTGGGACAGGGGAGGTCGTAGCACAGATACGCAGTATTTT.

The CDR3 protein is CASSLSGLAGTDTQYF. The CDR3 coding sequence is TGTGCCAGCAGCTTGTCGGGACTAGCGGGCACAGATACGCAGTATTTT. The J gene is TRBJ2-3, the V gene TRBV7-2, with 11 bases that match TRBD2. Germline V gene data show CDR1 as SGHTA and CDR2 as FQGNSA. This CDR3 has 16 amino acids. V shed 3 bases and J 1 base; nucleotides not matched to a gene: 3.

The CDR3 protein is CASSFERREQYF. CDR3 nucleotide sequence: TGTGCCAGCAGTTTTGAGCGGCGCGAGCAGTACTTC. The V call is TRBV12-3 or TRBV12-4, the J call TRBJ2-7; tentatively, D is TRBD2 (5 bases). This CDR3 has 12 amino acids. V lost 3 bases and J 6 bases, leaving 9 bases between the germline ends.

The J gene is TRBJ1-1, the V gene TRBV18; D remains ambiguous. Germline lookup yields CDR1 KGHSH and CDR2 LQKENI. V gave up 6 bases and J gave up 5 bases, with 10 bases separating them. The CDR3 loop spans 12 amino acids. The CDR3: CASSRDRTEAFF. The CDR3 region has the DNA TGTGCCAGCTCCCGGGATAGAACTGAAGCTTTCTTT.

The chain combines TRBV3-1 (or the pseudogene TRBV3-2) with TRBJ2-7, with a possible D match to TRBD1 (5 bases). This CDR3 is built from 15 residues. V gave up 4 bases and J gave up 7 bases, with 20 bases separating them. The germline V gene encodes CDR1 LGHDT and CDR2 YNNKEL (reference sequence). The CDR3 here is CASSRKYWQGEEQYF. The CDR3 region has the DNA TGTGCCAGCAGCCGTAAGTATTGGCAGGGTGAAGAGCAGTACTTC.

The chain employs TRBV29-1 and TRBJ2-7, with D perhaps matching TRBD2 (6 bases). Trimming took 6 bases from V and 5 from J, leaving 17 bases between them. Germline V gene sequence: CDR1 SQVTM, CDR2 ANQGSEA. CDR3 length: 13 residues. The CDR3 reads CSVGGGGVNEQYF. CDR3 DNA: TGCAGCGTAGGAGGTGGAGGGGTGAACGAGCAGTACTTC.

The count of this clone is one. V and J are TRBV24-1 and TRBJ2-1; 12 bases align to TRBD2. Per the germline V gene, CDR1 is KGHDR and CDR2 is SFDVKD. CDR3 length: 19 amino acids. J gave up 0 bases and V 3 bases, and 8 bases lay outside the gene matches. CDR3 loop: CATSDPAGLAGRSYNEQFF. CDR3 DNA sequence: TGTGCCACCAGTGATCCCGCGGGACTAGCGGGCCGCTCCTACAATGAGCAGTTCTTC.

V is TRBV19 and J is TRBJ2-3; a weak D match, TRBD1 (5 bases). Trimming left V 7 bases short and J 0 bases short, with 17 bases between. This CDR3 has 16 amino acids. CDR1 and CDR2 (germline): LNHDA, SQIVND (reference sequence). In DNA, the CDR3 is TGTGCCAGTAACATGGGGCCAGGGTTTAGCACAGATACGCAGTATTTT. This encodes CASNMGPGFSTDTQYF.

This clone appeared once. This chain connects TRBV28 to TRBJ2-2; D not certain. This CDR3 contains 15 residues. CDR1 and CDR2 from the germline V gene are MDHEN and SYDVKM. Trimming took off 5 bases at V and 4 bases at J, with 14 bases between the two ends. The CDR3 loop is CASSTDTWSTGELFF. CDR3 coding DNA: TGTGCCAGCAGTACAGATACCTGGTCCACCGGGGAGCTGTTTTTT.